The T cell receptor (beta chain) under discussion was sequenced for a study of blood T cell repertoires in COVID-19. This CDR3 is built from 15 residues. Germline loops: CDR1 MDHEN, CDR2 SYDVKM. The V and J ends lost 11 bases and 0 bases, in that order; junction bases with no gene match: 9. Repertoires were generated with immunoSEQ multiplex PCR, while TCRdb's copy carries only in-frame clones and drops some. The sample has 200,000 to 300,000 clones; more than 70% are singletons. This rearrangement joins TRBV28 to TRBJ2-2; 7 bases are a match to TRBD1. Sample: peripheral blood. The TCR comes from an older man with acute or convalescent COVID-19. As DNA, the CDR3 is TGTGCCCTAGGAGGACAGGACTCGAACACCGGGGAGCTGTTTTTT. It translates to CALGGQDSNTGELFF.